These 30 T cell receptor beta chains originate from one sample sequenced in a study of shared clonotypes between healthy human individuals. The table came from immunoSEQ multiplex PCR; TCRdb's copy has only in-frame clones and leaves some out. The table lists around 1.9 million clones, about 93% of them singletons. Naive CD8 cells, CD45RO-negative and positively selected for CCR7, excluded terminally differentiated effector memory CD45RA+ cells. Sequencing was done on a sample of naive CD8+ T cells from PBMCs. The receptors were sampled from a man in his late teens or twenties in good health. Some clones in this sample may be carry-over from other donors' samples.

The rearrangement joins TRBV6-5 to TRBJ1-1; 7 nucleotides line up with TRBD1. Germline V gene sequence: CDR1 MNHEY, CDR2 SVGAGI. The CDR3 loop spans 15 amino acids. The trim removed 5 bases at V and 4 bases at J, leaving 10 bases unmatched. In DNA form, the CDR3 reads TGTGCCAGCAGTCTCCGGACAGGCTCCCTCACTGAAGCTTTCTTT. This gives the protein CASSLRTGSLTEAFF.

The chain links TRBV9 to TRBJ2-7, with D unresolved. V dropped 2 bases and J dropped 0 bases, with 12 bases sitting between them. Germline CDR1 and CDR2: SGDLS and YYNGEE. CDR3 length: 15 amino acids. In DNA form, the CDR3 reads TGTGCCAGCAGCGTTGGCACAGAGGACTCCTACGAGCAGTACTTC. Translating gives CASSVGTEDSYEQYF.

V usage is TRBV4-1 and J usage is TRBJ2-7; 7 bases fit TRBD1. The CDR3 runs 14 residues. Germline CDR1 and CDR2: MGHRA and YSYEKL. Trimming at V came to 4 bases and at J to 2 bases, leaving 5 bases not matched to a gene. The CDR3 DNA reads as TGCGCCAGCAGCCCTCGAACAGGGGCCTACGAGCAGTACTTC. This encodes CASSPRTGAYEQYF.

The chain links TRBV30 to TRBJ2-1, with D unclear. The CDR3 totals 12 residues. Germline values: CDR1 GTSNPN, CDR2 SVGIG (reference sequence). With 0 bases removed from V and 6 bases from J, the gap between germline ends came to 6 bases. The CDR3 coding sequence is TGTGCCTGGAGTGTCTGGCCCAATGAGCAGTTCTTC. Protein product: CAWSVWPNEQFF. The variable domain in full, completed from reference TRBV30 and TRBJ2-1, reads SQTIHQWPATLVQPVGSPLSLECTVEGTSNPNLYWYRQAAGRGLQLLFYSVGIGQISSEVPQNLSASRPQDRQFILSSKKLLLSDSGFYLCAWSVWPNEQFFGPGTRLTVL.

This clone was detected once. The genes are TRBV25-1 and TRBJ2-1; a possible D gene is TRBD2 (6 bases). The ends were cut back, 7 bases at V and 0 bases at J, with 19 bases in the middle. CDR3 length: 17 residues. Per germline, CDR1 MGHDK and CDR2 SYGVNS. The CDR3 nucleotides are TGTGCCAGCACCGCATCGCTAGGGAGGAACTCCTACAATGAGCAGTTCTTC. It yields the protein CASTASLGRNSYNEQFF.

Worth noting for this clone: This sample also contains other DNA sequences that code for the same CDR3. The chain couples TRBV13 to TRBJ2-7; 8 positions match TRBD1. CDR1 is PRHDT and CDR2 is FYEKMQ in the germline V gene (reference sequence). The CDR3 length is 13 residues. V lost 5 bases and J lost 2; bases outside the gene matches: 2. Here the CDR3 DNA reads TGTGCCAGCAGCAGGACAGGGACCTACGAGCAGTACTTC. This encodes CASSRTGTYEQYF.

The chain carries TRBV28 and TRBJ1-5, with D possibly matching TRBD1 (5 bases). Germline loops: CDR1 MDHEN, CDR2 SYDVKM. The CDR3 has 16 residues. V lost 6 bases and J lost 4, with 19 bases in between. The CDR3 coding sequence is TGTGCCAGCAGGCACGGGACCCCTGGTAGTAATCAGCCCCAGCATTTT. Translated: CASRHGTPGSNQPQHF. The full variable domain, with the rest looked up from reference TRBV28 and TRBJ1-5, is DVKVTQSSRYLVKRTGEKVFLECVQDMDHENMFWYRQDPGLGLRLIYFSYDVKMKEKGDIPEGYSVSREKKERFSLILESASTNQTSMYLCASRHGTPGSNQPQHFGDGTRLSIL.

Here the CDR3 reads CASSLEFAFRGAQPQHF. CDR3 nucleotide sequence: TGTGCCAGCAGCTTAGAGTTCGCGTTCCGGGGCGCTCAGCCCCAGCATTTT. The chain uses TRBV7-8 and TRBJ1-5; the D gene is possibly TRBD1 (5 bases). The CDR3 has 17 amino acids. The germline V gene has CDR1 SGHVS and CDR2 FQNEAQ. V shed 1 base and J shed 6 bases, with 19 bases lying between them.

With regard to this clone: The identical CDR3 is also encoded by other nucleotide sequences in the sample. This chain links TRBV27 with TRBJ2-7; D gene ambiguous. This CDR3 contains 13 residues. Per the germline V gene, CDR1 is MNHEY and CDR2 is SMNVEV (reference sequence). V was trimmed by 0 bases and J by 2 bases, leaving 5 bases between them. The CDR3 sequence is CASSLSTTYEQYF. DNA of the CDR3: TGTGCCAGCAGTTTATCAACGACCTACGAGCAGTACTTC.

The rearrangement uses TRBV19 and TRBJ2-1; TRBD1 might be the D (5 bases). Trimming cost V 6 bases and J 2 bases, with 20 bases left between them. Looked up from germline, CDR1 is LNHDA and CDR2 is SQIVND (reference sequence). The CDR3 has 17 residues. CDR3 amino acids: CASRVSSGALTYNEQFF. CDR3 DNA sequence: TGTGCCAGTAGGGTCTCGAGTGGGGCCCTTACCTACAATGAGCAGTTCTTC.

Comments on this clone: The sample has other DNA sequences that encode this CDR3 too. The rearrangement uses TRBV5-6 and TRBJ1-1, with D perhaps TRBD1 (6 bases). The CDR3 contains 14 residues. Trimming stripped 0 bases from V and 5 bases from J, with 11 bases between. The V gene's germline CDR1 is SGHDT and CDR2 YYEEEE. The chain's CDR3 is CASSLGGLGTEAFF. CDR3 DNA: TGTGCCAGCAGCTTGGGGGGGCTGGGTACTGAAGCTTTCTTT.

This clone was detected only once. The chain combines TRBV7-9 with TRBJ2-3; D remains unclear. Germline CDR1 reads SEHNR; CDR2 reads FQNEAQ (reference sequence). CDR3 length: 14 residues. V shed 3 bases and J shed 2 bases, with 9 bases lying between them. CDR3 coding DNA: TGTGCCAGCAGCTTTTCAGAGAACACAGATACGCAGTATTTT. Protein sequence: CASSFSENTDTQYF.

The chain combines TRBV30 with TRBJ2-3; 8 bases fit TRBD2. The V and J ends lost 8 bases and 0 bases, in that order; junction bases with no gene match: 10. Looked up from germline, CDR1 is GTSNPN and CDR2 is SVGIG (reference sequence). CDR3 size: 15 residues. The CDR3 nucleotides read TGTGCCCAATTTAGCGGGACCGCTAGCACAGATACGCAGTATTTT. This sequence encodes CAQFSGTASTDTQYF.

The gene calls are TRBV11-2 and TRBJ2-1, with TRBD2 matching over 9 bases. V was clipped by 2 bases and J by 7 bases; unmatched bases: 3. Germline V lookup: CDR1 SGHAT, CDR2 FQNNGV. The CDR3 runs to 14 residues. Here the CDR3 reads CASSLRLAGNEQFF. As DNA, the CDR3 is TGTGCCAGCAGCTTACGGCTAGCGGGGAATGAGCAGTTCTTC.

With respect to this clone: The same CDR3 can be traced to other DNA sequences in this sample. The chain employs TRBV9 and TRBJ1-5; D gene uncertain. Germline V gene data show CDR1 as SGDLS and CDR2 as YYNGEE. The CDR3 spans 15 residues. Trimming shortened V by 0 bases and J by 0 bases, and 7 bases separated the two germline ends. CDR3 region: CASSVGGNSNQPQHF. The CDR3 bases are TGTGCCAGCAGCGTAGGCGGGAATAGCAATCAGCCCCAGCATTTT.

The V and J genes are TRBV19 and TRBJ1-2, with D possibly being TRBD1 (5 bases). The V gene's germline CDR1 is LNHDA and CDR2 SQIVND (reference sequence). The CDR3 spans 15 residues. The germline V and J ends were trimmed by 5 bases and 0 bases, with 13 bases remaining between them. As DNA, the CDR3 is TGTGCCAGTAGTTACCGGGACGGAGCTAACTATGGCTACACCTTC. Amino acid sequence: CASSYRDGANYGYTF.

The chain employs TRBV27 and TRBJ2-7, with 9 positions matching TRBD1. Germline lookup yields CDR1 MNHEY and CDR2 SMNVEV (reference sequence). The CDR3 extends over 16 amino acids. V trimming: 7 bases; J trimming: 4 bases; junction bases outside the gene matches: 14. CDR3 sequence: CASTPLGPGQGYEQYF. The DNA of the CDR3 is TGTGCCAGCACACCGCTTGGGCCGGGACAGGGATACGAGCAGTACTTC.

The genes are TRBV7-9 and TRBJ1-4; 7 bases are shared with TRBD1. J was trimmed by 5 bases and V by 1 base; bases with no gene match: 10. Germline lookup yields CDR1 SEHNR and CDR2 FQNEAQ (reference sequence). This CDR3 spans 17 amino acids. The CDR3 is CASSLGTRQGVNEKLFF. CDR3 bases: TGTGCCAGCAGCTTAGGGACCCGGCAGGGGGTAAATGAAAAACTGTTTTTT.

The CDR3 region has the DNA TGCGCCAGCAGTGAGGGGGACGGGGACTACGAGCAGTACTTC. Amino acids: CASSEGDGDYEQYF. The chain has TRBV10-2 and TRBJ2-7, with D perhaps given as TRBD1 or TRBD2 (5 bases each). The CDR3 is 14 amino acids. V was cut by 2 bases and J by 3 bases, with 11 bases left in between. In germline, CDR1 is WSHSY, CDR2 SAAADI.

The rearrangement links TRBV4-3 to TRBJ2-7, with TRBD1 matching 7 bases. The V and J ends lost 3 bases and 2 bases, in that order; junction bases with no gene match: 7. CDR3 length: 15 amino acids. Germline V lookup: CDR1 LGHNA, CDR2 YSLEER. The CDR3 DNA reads TGCGCCAGCAGCCACCGGGACAGAAAAACCTACGAGCAGTACTTC. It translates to CASSHRDRKTYEQYF.

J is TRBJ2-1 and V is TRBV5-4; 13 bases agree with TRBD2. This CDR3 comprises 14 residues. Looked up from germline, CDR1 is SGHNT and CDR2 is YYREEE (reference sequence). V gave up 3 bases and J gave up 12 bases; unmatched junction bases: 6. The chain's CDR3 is CASSSLAGGPRQFF. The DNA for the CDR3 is TGTGCCAGCAGCTCACTAGCGGGAGGGCCTAGGCAGTTCTTC.

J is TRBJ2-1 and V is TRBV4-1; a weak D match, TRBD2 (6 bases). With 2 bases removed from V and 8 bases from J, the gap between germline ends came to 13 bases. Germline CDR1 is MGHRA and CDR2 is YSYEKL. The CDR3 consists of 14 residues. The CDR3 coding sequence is TGCGCCAGCAGCCAACGGAGGGATCGGGATGAGCAGTTCTTC. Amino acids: CASSQRRDRDEQFF.

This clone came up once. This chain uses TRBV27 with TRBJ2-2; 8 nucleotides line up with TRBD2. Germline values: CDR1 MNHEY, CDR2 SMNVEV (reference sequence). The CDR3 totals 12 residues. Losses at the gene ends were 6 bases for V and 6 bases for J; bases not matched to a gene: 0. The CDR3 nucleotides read TGTGCCAGCAGGGGACTAGCCGGGGAGCTGTTTTTT. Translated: CASRGLAGELFF.

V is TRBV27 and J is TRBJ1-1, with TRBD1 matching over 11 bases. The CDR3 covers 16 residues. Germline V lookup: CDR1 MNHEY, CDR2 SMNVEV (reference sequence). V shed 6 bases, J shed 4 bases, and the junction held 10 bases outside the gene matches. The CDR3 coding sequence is TGTGCCAGCAGCCAAGTAACGGGACAGGGGGGCACTGAAGCTTTCTTT. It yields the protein CASSQVTGQGGTEAFF.

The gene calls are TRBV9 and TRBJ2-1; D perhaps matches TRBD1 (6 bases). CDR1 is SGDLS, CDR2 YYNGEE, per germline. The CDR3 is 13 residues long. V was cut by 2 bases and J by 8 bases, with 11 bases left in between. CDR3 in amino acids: CASSVPEGDEQFF. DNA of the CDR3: TGTGCCAGCAGCGTCCCAGAGGGGGATGAGCAGTTCTTC.

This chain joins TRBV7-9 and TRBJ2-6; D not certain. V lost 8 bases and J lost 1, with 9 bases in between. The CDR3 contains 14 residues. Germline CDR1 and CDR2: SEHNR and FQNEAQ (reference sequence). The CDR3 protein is CASWSWSGANVLTF. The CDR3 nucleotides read TGTGCCAGCTGGAGTTGGTCTGGGGCCAACGTCCTGACTTTC.

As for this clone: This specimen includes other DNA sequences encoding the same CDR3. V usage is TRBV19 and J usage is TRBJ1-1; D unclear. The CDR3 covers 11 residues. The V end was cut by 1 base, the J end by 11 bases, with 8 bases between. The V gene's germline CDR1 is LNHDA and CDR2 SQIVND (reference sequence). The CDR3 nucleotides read TGTGCCAGTAGTATAGGCGGGGAGGCTTTCTTT. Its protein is CASSIGGEAFF.

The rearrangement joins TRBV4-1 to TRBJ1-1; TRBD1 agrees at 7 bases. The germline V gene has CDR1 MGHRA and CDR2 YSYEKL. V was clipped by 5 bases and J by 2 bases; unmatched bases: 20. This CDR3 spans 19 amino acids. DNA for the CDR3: TGCGCCAGCAGCTCTCTGCTTCTATTTAAACAGGGGCCTAACACTGAAGCTTTCTTT. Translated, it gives CASSSLLLFKQGPNTEAFF.

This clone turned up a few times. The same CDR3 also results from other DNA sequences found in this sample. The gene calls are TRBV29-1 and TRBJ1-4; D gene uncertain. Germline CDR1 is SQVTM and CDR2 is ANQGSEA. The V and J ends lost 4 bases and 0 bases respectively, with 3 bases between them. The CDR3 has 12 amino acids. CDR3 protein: CSVVATNEKLFF. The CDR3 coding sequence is TGCAGCGTTGTCGCAACTAATGAAAAACTGTTTTTT. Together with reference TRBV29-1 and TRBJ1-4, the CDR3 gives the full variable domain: SAVISQKPSRDICQRGTSLTIQCQVDSQVTMMFWYRQQPGQSLTLIATANQGSEATYESGFVIDKFPISRPNLTFSTLTVSNMSPEDSSIYLCSVVATNEKLFFGSGTQLSVL.

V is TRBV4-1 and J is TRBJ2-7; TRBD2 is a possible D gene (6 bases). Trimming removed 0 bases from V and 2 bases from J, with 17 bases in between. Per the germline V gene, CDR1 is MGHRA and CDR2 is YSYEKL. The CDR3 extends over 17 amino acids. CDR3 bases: TGCGCCAGCAGCCAAGATCTTTGGGCAGGGAGGACCTACGAGCAGTACTTC. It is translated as CASSQDLWAGRTYEQYF.